The rows below give T cell receptor beta chains drawn from one sample of a study of T cell repertoires in ileal Crohn's disease. Repertoires were generated with immunoSEQ multiplex PCR, while TCRdb's copy carries only in-frame clones and drops some. This sample yields more than 15,000 clones, of which 60% to 75% are seen a single time; 4% to 5% belongs to the top ten. What was sequenced was ileal tissue. The origin of the receptors is an adult with Crohn's disease. The CDR3 runs from the conserved cysteine through the conserved F or W. A D gene is named only where the DNA matches it firmly. A row's size may be missing; if present it is once, few, many or a size class.

j_call v_call clone_size d_call cdr3_nt cdr3_aa
TRBJ2-1 TRBV4-1 . TRBD2 TGCGCCAGCAGCCGACTAGCCCAAAGCTCCTACAATGAGCAGTTCTTC CASSRLAQSSYNEQFF
TRBJ1-1 TRBV6-1 . . TGTGCCAGCAGTGACCCCTCATGGGGGGGAGGCACTGAAGCTTTCTTT CASSDPSWGGGTEAFF
TRBJ1-3 TRBV19 . TRBD1 TGTGCCAGTAGTGACAGGGCTGGCTCTGGAAACACCATATATTTT CASSDRAGSGNTIYF
TRBJ2-3 TRBV7-2 few . TGTGCCACCCACAACGTGCTGGGCGGGGATACGCAGTATTTT CATHNVLGGDTQYF
TRBJ2-7 TRBV13 . . TGTGCCAGCAGCTCTCTCGCGTTCTCAGGTCGCGAGCAGTACTTC CASSSLAFSGREQYF
TRBJ2-7 TRBV5-1 few TRBD1 TGCGCCAGCAGTGCTCGAAACAGGGGACCTACCTACGAGCAGTACTTC CASSARNRGPTYEQYF
TRBJ1-2 TRBV15 . . TGTGCCACCAGCAGGGTGAGGGAGACGTTCTACACCTTC CATSRVRETFYTF
TRBJ2-7 TRBV13 . TRBD2 TGTGCCAGCAGCTTAGGCCCCCCCGGGAGCGGGGGTTACGAGCAGTACTTC CASSLGPPGSGGYEQYF
TRBJ2-7 TRBV20-1 . . TGCAGTGCTAGGCGAGAGGAGCAGTACTTC CSARREEQYF
TRBJ1-5 TRBV10-3 . . TGTGCCATCAGTGACCCGAATCAGCCCCAGCATTTT CAISDPNQPQHF
TRBJ2-1 TRBV19 . . TGTGCCAGTAGCATAGTCGGGACTCCCGACAATGAGCAGTTCTTC CASSIVGTPDNEQFF
TRBJ1-6 TRBV5-1 . . TGCGCCAGCAGCCGGGACATGGGACCCCTCCACTTT CASSRDMGPLHF
TRBJ2-1 TRBV4-3 . . TGCGCCAGCAGCCACCGAAGCAGCAGGGATGAGCAGTTCTTC CASSHRSSRDEQFF
TRBJ2-1 TRBV4-1 . TRBD2 TGCGCCAGCAGCCAAGAAGGTAGCGGGAGGGCCCGCGTAAACAATGAGCAGTTCTTC CASSQEGSGRARVNNEQFF
TRBJ2-2 TRBV4-1 . . TGCGCCAGCAGCCTTCTAGCTGCCGGGGAGCTGTTTTTT CASSLLAAGELFF
TRBJ1-1 TRBV18 . . TGTGCCAGCTCACCACCGTTTCCACAGACGAACACTGAAGCTTTCTTT CASSPPFPQTNTEAFF
TRBJ2-3 TRBV5-1 few TRBD2 TGCGCCAGCAGCGAGATACCTAGCGGGAGTACAGATACGCAGTATTTT CASSEIPSGSTDTQYF
TRBJ2-2 TRBV19 . . TGTGCCACCGAACGGACAGCGAACACCGGGGAGCTGTTTTTT CATERTANTGELFF
TRBJ2-7 TRBV6-1 once TRBD2 TGTGCCAGCAGTGAATCCATCGCGTGGGCGGGGAGGGAGACCTACGAGCAGTACTTC CASSESIAWAGRETYEQYF
TRBJ2-1 TRBV30 . TRBD2 TGTGCCTGGACTAGCGGGGCCTCCAATGAGCAGTTCTTC CAWTSGASNEQFF
TRBJ1-2 TRBV6-1 . . TGTGCCAGCAGTGAACAATACTTTTCCCTTGGCTACACCTTC CASSEQYFSLGYTF
TRBJ2-7 TRBV7-2 . . TGTGCCAGCAGCTTAACCGGGAGAATCGGCTACGAGCAGTACTTC CASSLTGRIGYEQYF
TRBJ2-7 TRBV7-9 once . TGTGCCAGCAGCTTAGAGGGGCAGGGCGTAGAGCAGTACTTC CASSLEGQGVEQYF
TRBJ1-1 TRBV6-5 . . TGTGCCAGCATGGGACTTATCGCTTTCTTT CASMGLIAFF
TRBJ1-1 TRBV6-5 . . TGTGCCAGCAGACGAAAACCAGGAGGGAACACTGAAGCTTTCTTT CASRRKPGGNTEAFF
TRBJ1-6 TRBV30 . TRBD1 TGTGCCTGGTCGGGACAGGGAAATTCACCCCTCCACTTT CAWSGQGNSPLHF
TRBJ1-5 TRBV15 . . TGTGCCACCAGCGGGTTCAGGGGAACGGGTCAGCCCCAGCATTTT CATSGFRGTGQPQHF
TRBJ2-5 TRBV21-1 few . TGTGCCAGCAGCAAAGCGGCAGGGGAAGAGACCCAGTACTTC CASSKAAGEETQYF
TRBJ1-2 TRBV28 . . TGTGCCAGCACTCCCACAATTACAAACTATGGCTACACCTTC CASTPTITNYGYTF
TRBJ2-7 TRBV4-2 . TRBD2 TGTGCCAGCAGCCTCGCCGGGGTAGCGGGAGGGCCGATTCTTAGCTCCTACGAGCAGTACTTC CASSLAGVAGGPILSSYEQYF
TRBJ1-6 TRBV4-3 . TRBD1 TGCGCCAGCAGCGCGAGACAGGGATTAAGGCCCCTCCACTTT CASSARQGLRPLHF
TRBJ1-1 TRBV27 . . TGTGCCAGCAGTACCCCGACAGGTCCCCGATCGAGGATTGCTTTCTTT CASSTPTGPRSRIAFF
TRBJ2-1 TRBV19 . TRBD2 TGTGCCAGTAGTCCCGGGACTATATCCTACAATGAGCAGTTCTTC CASSPGTISYNEQFF
TRBJ2-7 TRBV9 . TRBD2 TGTGCCAGCAGCGTAGCGGGACTAGCGGGAGGCGAGCAGTACTTC CASSVAGLAGGEQYF
TRBJ1-1 TRBV6-1 . . TGTGCCAGCAGAGTACAGGAGAACACTGAAGCTTTCTTT CASRVQENTEAFF
TRBJ2-7 TRBV5-5 . TRBD2 TGTGCCAGCAGCTCGGGACTAGCGGGAAGCTCCTACGAGCAGTACTTC CASSSGLAGSSYEQYF
TRBJ2-5 TRBV4-3 . TRBD2 TGCGCCAGCAGCCAAGAATGGACTAGCGGGCAAGAGACCCAGTACTTC CASSQEWTSGQETQYF
TRBJ2-1 TRBV6-1 . TRBD2 TGTGCCAGCAGTGTGAGACTAGCGGCTTCCAATGAGCAGTTCTTC CASSVRLAASNEQFF
TRBJ2-5 TRBV30 . . TGTGCCTGGAGTGATCTTTCCGAAAAGCTCCTCAAAACGGAGACCCAGTACTTC CAWSDLSEKLLKTETQYF
TRBJ1-4 TRBV6-1 . . TGTGCCAGCAGCCTCAGGGCCTGGGGTGAAAAACTGTTTTTT CASSLRAWGEKLFF
TRBJ2-7 TRBV5-4 . TRBD1 TGTGCCAGCAGCGGGGGACAGGCCTACGAGCAGTACTTC CASSGGQAYEQYF
TRBJ2-7 TRBV7-6 . . TGTGCCAGCAGCCCACAGAGCGGCGCGGACTACGAGCAGTACTTC CASSPQSGADYEQYF
TRBJ2-3 TRBV2 . TRBD2 TGTGCCAGCATTAGGAGCGCTAGCGGGCGCCGAGATACGCAGTATTTT CASIRSASGRRDTQYF
TRBJ1-6 TRBV4-2 . TRBD1 TGTGCCAGCAGCCGGGAAATCGGACAGGGGGCGAATAATTCACCCCTCCACTTT CASSREIGQGANNSPLHF
TRBJ1-1 TRBV6-5 . . TGTGCCAGCAGTTACAGGGGGAAGAACACTGAAGCTTTCTTT CASSYRGKNTEAFF